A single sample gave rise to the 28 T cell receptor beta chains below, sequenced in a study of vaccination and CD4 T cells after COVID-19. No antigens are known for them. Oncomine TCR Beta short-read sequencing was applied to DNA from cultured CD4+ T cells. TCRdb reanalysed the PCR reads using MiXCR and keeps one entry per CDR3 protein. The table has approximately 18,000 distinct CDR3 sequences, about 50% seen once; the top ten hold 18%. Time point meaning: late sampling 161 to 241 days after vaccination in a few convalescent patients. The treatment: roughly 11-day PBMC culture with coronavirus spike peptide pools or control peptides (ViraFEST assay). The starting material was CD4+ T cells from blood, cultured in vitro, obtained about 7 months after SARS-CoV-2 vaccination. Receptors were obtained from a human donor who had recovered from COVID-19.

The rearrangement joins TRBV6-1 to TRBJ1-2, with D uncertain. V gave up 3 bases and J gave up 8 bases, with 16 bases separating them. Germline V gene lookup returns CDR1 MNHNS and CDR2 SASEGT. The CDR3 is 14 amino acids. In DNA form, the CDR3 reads TGTGCCAGCAGTGACTCAGTTAGGGCGTTAGGCTACACCTTC. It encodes CASSDSVRALGYTF.

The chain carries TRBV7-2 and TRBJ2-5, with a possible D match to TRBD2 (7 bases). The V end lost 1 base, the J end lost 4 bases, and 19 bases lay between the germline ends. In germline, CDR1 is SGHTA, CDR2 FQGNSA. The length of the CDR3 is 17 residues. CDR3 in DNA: TGTGCCAGCAGCTTAGTCCGAGGGGGGGCCATGGGAGAGACCCAGTACTTC. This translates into CASSLVRGGAMGETQYF.

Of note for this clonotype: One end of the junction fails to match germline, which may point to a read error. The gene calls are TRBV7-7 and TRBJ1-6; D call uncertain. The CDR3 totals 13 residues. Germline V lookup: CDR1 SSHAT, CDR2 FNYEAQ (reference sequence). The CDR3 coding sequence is TGTGCTAGCAGCTTAGGAAGGGATTCACCCCTCCACTTT. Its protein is CASSLGRDSPLHF. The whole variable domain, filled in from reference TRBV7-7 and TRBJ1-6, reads GAGVSQSPRYKVTKRGQDVTLRCDPISSHATLYWYQQALGQGPEFLTYFNYEAQPDKSGLPSDRFSAERPEGSISTLTIQRTEQRDSAMYRCASSLGRDSPLHFGNGTRLTVT.

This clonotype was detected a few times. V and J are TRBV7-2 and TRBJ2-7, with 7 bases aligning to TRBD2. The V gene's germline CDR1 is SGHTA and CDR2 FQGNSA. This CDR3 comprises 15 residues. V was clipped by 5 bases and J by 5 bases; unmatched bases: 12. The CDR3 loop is CASSLTGTNPHEQYF. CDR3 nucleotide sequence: TGTGCCAGCAGCCTGACCGGGACTAATCCCCACGAGCAGTACTTC.

In DNA form, the CDR3 reads TGCGCCAGCAGCCTTGCGGTCTTGTCTAGCGGATCCTACAATGAGCAGTTCTTC. The encoded protein is CASSLAVLSSGSYNEQFF. V is TRBV4-3 and J is TRBJ2-1, with 7 bases fitting TRBD2. The CDR3 sequence is 18 residues long. The ends lost 4 bases at V and 1 base at J; junction bases unmatched: 13. The germline CDR1 and CDR2 sequences are LGHNA and YSLEER.

DNA for the CDR3: TGCAGCGTTGAAGGGGGGACGGGGGAACAAGAGACCCAGTACTTC. The encoded protein is CSVEGGTGEQETQYF. The V gene is TRBV29-1, the J gene TRBJ2-5; possible D gene TRBD2, 6 bases. V was pared by 1 base and J by 2 bases, with 14 bases between. CDR1 is SQVTM and CDR2 is ANQGSEA in the germline V gene. The CDR3 totals 15 residues.

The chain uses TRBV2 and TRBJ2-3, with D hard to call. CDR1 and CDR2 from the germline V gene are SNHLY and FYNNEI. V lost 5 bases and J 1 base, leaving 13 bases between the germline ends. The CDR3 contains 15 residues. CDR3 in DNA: TGTGCCAGCAGTCCCGACAATTTCGGCACAGATACGCAGTATTTT. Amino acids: CASSPDNFGTDTQYF.

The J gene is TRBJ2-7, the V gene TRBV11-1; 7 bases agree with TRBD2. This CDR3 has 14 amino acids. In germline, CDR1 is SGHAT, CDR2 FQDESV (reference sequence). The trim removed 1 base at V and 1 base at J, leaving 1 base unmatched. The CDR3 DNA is TGTGCCAGCAGCTTAGGGGGACTATCCTACGAGCAGTACTTC. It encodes CASSLGGLSYEQYF.

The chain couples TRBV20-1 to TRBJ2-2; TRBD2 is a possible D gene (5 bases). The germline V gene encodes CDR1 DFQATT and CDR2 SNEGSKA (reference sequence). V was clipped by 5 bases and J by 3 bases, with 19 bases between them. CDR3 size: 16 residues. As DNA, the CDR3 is TGCAGTGCTCTAAGCGGAAACCCGGCGCACACCGGGGAGCTGTTTTTT. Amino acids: CSALSGNPAHTGELFF.

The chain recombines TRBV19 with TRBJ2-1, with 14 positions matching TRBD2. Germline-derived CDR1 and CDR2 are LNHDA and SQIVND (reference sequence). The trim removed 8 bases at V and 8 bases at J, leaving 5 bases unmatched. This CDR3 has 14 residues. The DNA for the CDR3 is TGTGCCAGTGGGACTAGCGGGGGAGGGTATGAGCAGTTCTTC. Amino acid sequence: CASGTSGGGYEQFF.

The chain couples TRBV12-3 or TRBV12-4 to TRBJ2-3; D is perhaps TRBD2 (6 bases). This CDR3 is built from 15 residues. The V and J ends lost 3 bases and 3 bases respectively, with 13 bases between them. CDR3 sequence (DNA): TGTGCCAGCAGTTTCATGTTAGCGGATACAGATACGCAGTATTTT. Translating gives CASSFMLADTDTQYF.

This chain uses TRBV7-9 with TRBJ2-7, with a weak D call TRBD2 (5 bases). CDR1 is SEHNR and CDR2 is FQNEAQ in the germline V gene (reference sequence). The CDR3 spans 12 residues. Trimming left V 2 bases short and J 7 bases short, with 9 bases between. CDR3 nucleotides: TGTGCCAGCAGCTTATCTAGGAGGGAGCAGTACTTC. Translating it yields CASSLSRREQYF.

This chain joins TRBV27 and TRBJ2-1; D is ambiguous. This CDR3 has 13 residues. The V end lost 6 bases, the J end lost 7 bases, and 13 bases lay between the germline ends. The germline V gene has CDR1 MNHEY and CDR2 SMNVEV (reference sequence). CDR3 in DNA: TGTGCCAGCAGCCCTAAAACTGCGAATGAGCAGTTCTTC. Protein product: CASSPKTANEQFF.

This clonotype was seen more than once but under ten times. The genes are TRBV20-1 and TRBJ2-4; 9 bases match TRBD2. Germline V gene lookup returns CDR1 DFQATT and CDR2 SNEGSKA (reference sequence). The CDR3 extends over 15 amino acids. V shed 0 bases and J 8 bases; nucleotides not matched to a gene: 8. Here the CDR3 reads CSARDSGTSFDIQYF. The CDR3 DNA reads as TGCAGTGCTAGAGATTCCGGGACTAGCTTTGACATTCAGTACTTC.

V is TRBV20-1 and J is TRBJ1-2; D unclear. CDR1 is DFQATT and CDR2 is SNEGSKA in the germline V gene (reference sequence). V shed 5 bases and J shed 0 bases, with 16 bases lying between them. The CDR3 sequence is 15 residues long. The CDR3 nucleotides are TGCAGTGCTTACCATCCGGGAAGCGCTAACTATGGCTACACCTTC. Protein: CSAYHPGSANYGYTF.

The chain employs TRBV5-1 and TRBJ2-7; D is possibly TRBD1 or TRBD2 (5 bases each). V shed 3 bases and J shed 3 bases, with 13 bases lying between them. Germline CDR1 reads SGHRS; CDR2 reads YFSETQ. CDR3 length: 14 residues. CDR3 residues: CASSSTGRLYEQYF. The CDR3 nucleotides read TGCGCCAGCAGCTCCACGGGACGGCTCTACGAGCAGTACTTC.

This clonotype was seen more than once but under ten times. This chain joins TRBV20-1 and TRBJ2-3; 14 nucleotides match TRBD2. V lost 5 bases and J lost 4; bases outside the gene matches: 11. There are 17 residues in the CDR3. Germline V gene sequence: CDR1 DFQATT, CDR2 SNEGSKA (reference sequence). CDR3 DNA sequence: TGCAGTGCTGCCGGGACTAGCGGGAGAAAGGGGTCAGATACGCAGTATTTT. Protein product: CSAAGTSGRKGSDTQYF.

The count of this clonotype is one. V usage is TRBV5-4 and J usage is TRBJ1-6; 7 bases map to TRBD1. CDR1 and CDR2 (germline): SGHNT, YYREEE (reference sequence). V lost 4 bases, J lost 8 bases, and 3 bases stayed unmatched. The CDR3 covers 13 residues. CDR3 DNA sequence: TGTGCCAGCAGCACTGACAGGGATTCACCCCTCCACTTT. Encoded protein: CASSTDRDSPLHF. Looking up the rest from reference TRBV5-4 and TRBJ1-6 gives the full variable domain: ETGVTQSPTHLIKTRGQQVTLRCSSQSGHNTVSWYQQALGQGPQFIFQYYREEENGRGNFPPRFSGLQFPNYSSELNVNALELDDSALYLCASSTDRDSPLHFGNGTRLTVT.

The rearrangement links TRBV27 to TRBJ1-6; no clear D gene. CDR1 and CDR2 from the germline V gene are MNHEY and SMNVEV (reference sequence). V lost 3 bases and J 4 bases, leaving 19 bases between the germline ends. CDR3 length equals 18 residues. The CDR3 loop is CASSFGPNSRRYNSPLHF. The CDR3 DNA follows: TGTGCCAGCAGTTTTGGCCCCAACAGTCGGCGATATAATTCACCCCTCCACTTT.

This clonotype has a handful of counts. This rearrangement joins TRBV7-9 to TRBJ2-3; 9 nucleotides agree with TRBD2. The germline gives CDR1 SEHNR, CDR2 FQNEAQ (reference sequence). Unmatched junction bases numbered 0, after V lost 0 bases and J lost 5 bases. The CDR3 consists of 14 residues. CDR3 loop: CASSLASGRDTQYF. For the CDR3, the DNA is TGTGCCAGCAGCTTAGCTAGCGGGAGAGATACGCAGTATTTT.

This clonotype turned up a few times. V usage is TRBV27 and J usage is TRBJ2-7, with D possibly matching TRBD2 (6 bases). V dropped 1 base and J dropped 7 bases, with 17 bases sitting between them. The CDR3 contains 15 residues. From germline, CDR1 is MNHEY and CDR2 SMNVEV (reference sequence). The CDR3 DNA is TGTGCCAGCAGTTTATACCCCGCGCGGGGCGGGGAGCAGTACTTC. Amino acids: CASSLYPARGGEQYF.

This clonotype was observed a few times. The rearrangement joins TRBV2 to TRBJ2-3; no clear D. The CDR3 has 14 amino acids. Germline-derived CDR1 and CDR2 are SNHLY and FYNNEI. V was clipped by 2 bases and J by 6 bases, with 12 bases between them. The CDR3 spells CASSESTWADTQYF. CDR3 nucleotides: TGTGCCAGCAGTGAAAGTACGTGGGCGGATACGCAGTATTTT.

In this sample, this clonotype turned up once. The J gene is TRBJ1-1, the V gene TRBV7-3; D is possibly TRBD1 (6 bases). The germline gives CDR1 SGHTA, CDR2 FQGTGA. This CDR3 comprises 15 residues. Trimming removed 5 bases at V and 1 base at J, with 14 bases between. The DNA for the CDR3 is TGTGCCAGCAGCCCCCACAGGGAGCGGAACACTGAAGCTTTCTTT. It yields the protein CASSPHRERNTEAFF.

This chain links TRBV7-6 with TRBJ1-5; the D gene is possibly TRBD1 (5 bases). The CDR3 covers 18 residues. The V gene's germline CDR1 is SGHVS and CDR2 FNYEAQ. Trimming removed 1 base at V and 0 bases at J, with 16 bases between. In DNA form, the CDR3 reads TGTGCCAGCAGCTTAGTAGGAGGGGCAGCTAATAGCAATCAGCCCCAGCATTTT. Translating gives CASSLVGGAANSNQPQHF.

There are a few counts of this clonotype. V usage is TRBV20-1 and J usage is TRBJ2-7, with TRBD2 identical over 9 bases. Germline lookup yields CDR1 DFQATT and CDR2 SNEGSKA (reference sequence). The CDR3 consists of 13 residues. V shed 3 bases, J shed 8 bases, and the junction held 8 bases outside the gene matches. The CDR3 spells CSAREPGLAKQYF. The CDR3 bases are TGCAGTGCTAGGGAGCCGGGACTAGCAAAGCAGTACTTC.

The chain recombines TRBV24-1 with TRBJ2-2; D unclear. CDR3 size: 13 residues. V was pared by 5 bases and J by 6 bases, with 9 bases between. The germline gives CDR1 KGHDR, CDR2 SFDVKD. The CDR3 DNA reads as TGTGCCACCAGTGGCCCCTCCCCCGGGGAGCTGTTTTTT. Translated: CATSGPSPGELFF.

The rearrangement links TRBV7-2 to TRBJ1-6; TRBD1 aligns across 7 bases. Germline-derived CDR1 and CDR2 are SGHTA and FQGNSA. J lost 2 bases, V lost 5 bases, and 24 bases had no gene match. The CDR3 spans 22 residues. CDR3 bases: TGTGCCAGCAGCCCACTACTCACAGGGGCCCTTCGTGGTTCCCCCTATAATTCACCCCTCCACTTT. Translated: CASSPLLTGALRGSPYNSPLHF.

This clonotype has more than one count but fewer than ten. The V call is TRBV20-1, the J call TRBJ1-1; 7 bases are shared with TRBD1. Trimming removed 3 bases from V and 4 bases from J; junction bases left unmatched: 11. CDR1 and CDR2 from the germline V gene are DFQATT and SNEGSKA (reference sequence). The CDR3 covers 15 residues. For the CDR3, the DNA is TGCAGTGCTAGTGGATCGGTCAGGGGGTCCACTGAAGCTTTCTTT. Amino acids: CSASGSVRGSTEAFF.